The next 8 T cell receptor beta chains were all read from a single sample in a study of shared clonotypes between healthy human individuals. Measured with immunoSEQ multiplex PCR; TCRdb has only the in-frame clones, and not every one. This table holds a few million clones, roughly 92% found once. What was sequenced was naive CD4+ T cells from PBMCs. As to subset: CD45RA+ positively selected. The receptors were gathered from a man between 18 and 35 years old in good health. Some clones in this sample may be carry-over from other donors' samples.

The V call is TRBV7-2, the J call TRBJ2-1; 7 bases agree with TRBD2. This CDR3 contains 17 residues. Germline CDR1 is SGHTA and CDR2 is FQGNSA. The V and J ends lost 4 bases and 0 bases, in that order; junction bases with no gene match: 9. CDR3 bases: TGTGCCAGCAGCTCCCTCTGGGGGGAGGGCTCCTACAATGAGCAGTTCTTC. This codes for CASSSLWGEGSYNEQFF. Full variable domain (remainder filled in from reference TRBV7-2 and TRBJ2-1): GAGVSQSPSNKVTEKGKDVELRCDPISGHTALYWYRQSLGQGLEFLIYFQGNSAPDKSGLPSDRFSAERTGGSVSTLTIQRTQQEDSAVYLCASSSLWGEGSYNEQFFGPGTRLTVL.

J is TRBJ2-5 and V is TRBV28; 7 bases line up with TRBD2. Germline V lookup: CDR1 MDHEN, CDR2 SYDVKM. This CDR3 has 15 residues. The junction had 9 bases not matched to a gene; V was cut back by 6 bases and J by 2 bases. The CDR3 coding sequence is TGTGCCAGCAGGGGGATCGGGGGAGGGCAAGAGACCCAGTACTTC. It specifies CASRGIGGGQETQYF.

The V and J genes are TRBV19 and TRBJ2-3, with D possibly called TRBD1 or TRBD2 (5 bases each). Deletions cut 3 bases from V and 4 bases from J, with 11 bases between. This CDR3 comprises 14 residues. In germline, CDR1 is LNHDA, CDR2 SQIVND (reference sequence). In DNA form, the CDR3 reads TGTGCCAGTAGTATCCAGGGACCTTCAGATACGCAGTATTTT. This gives the protein CASSIQGPSDTQYF.

This chain uses TRBV5-1 with TRBJ2-5, with D perhaps matching TRBD2 (5 bases). The end of the DNA fits TRBJ2-7 better, so the J call may be wrong. The CDR3 has 13 amino acids. Germline CDR1 is SGHRS and CDR2 is YFSETQ. Here the CDR3 reads CASSIGLPYEQYF. The CDR3 DNA sequence: TGCGCCAGCAGCATCGGACTCCCCTACGAGCAGTACTTC.

This chain connects TRBV5-4 to TRBJ2-5, with TRBD1 identical over 7 bases. From germline, CDR1 is SGHNT and CDR2 YYREEE (reference sequence). The length of the CDR3 is 15 residues. The V segment lost 0 bases and the J segment 5 bases; nucleotides outside the gene matches: 7. The CDR3 coding sequence is TGTGCCAGCAGCTTGGGTCGAGGGGGCCTGGAGACCCAGTACTTC. As protein: CASSLGRGGLETQYF. Full variable domain (remainder filled in from reference TRBV5-4 and TRBJ2-5): ETGVTQSPTHLIKTRGQQVTLRCSSQSGHNTVSWYQQALGQGPQFIFQYYREEENGRGNFPPRFSGLQFPNYSSELNVNALELDDSALYLCASSLGRGGLETQYFGPGTRLLVL.

The V gene is TRBV19, the J gene TRBJ2-6; possible D gene TRBD2, 5 bases. The length of the CDR3 is 15 residues. The V and J ends lost 10 bases and 3 bases respectively, with 16 bases between them. CDR1 is LNHDA and CDR2 is SQIVND in the germline V gene (reference sequence). The CDR3 DNA sequence: TGTGCCACGGCGGGCCGCTTGGGTGGGGCCAACGTCCTGACTTTC. Amino acid sequence: CATAGRLGGANVLTF.

With regard to this clone: In the same sample, other DNA sequences code for this CDR3. V is TRBV5-1 and J is TRBJ2-2, with 9 bases identical to TRBD2. CDR3 length: 16 residues. Germline lookup yields CDR1 SGHRS and CDR2 YFSETQ. Losses at the gene ends were 3 bases for V and 5 bases for J; bases not matched to a gene: 8. The DNA of the CDR3 is TGCGCCAGCAGCTCTTTAGCGGGAGACCCGACCGGGGAGCTGTTTTTT. Its translation: CASSSLAGDPTGELFF.

The chain recombines TRBV30 with TRBJ1-1; D remains ambiguous. This CDR3 has 13 residues. The germline V gene encodes CDR1 GTSNPN and CDR2 SVGIG (reference sequence). Trimming cost V 4 bases and J 1 base, with 10 bases left between them. The CDR3 DNA reads TGTGCCTGGATTTCCAGACCGAACACTGAAGCTTTCTTT. It encodes CAWISRPNTEAFF.